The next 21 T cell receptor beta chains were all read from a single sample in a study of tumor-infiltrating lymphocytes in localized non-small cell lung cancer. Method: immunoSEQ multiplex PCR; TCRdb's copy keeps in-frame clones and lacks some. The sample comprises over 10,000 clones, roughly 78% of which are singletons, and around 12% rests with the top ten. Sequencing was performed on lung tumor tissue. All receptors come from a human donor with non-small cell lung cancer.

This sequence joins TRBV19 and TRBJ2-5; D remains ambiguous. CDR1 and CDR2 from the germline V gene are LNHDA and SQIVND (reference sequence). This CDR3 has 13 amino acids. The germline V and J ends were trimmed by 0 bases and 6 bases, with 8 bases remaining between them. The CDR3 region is CASSIELLKTQYF. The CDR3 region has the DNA TGTGCCAGTAGTATAGAATTGTTAAAGACCCAGTACTTC.

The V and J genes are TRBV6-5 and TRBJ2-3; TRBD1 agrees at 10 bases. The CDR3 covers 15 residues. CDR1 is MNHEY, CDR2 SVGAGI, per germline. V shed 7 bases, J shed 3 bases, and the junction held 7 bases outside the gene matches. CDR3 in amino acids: CASKRQGAQTDTQYF. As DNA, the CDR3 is TGTGCCAGCAAACGACAGGGGGCGCAAACAGATACGCAGTATTTT.

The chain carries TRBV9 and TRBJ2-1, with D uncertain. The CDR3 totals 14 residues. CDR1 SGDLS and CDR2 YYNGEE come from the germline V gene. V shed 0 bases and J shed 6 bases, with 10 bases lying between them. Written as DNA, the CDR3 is TGTGCCAGCAGCGTAGTAGGGCAGACCAATGAGCAGTTCTTC. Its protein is CASSVVGQTNEQFF.

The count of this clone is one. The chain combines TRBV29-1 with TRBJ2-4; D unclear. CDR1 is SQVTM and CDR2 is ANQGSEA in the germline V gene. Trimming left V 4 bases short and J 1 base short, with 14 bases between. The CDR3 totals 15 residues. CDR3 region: CSVVGQVNAKNIQYF. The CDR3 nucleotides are TGCAGCGTTGTTGGGCAGGTCAATGCCAAAAACATTCAGTACTTC.

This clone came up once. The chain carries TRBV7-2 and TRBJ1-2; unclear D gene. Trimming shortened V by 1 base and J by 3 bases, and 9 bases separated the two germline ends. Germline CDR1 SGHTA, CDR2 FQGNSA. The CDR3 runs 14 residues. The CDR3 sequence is CASSLGSEYYGYTF. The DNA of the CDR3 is TGTGCCAGCAGCTTAGGCTCAGAATACTATGGCTACACCTTC.

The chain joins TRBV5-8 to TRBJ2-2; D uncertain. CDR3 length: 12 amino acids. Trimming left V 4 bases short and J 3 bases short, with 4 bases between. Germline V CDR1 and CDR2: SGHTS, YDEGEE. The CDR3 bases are TGTGCCAGCAGCGCGGACACCGGGGAGCTGTTTTTT. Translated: CASSADTGELFF.

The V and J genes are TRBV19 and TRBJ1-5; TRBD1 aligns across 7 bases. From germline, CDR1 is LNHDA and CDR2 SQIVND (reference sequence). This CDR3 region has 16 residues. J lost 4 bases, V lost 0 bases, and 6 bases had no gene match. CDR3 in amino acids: CASSIDRGLPNQPQHF. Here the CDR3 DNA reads TGTGCCAGTAGTATAGATAGGGGGCTCCCTAATCAGCCCCAGCATTTT.

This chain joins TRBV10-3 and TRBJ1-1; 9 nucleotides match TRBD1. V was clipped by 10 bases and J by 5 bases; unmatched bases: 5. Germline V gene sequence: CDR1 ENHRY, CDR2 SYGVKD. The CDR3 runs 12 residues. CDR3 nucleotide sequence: TGTGCCACGGGACAGGGAGTAACTGAAGCTTTCTTT. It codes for CATGQGVTEAFF.

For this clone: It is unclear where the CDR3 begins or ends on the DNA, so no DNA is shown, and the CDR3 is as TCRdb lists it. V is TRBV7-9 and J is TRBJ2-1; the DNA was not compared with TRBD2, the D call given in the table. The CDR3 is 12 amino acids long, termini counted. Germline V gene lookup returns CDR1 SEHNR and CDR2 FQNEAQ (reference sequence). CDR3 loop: CASSWASGSPFF.

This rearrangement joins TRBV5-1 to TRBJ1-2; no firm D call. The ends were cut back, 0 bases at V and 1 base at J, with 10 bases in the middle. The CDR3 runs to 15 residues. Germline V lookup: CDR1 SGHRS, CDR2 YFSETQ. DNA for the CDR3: TGCGCCAGCAGCTTGGCCCCGACAAATAACTATGGCTACACCTTC. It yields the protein CASSLAPTNNYGYTF.

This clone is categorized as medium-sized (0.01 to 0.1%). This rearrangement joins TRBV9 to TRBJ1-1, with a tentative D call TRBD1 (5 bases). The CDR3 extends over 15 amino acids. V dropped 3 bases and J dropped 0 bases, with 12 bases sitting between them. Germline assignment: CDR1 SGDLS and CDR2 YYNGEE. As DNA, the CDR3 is TGTGCCAGCAGCGCTTCGAGGGGCTTGAACACTGAAGCTTTCTTT. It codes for CASSASRGLNTEAFF.

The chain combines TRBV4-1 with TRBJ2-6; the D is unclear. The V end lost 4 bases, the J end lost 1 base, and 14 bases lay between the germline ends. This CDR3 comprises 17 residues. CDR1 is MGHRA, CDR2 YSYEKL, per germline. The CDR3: CASSRSSSNSGANVLTF. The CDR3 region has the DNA TGCGCCAGCAGCCGGAGTAGCAGCAATTCTGGGGCCAACGTCCTGACTTTC.

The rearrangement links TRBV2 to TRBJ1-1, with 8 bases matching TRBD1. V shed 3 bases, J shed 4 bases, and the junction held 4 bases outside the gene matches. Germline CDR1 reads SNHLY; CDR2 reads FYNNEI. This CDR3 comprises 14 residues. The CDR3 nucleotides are TGTGCCAGCAGTGACAGGGGGCGAGGCACTGAAGCTTTCTTT. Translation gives CASSDRGRGTEAFF. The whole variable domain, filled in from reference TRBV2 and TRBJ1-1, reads EPEVTQTPSHQVTQMGQEVILRCVPISNHLYFYWYRQILGQKVEFLVSFYNNEISEKSEIFDDQFSVERPDGSNFTLKIRSTKLEDSAMYFCASSDRGRGTEAFFGQGTRLTVV.

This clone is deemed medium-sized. CDR3 bases: TGTGCCAGCAGCTTAGAGGGGCTTACCTCCGAGCAGTACTTC. Protein: CASSLEGLTSEQYF. This sequence joins TRBV7-9 and TRBJ2-7, with D perhaps matching TRBD1 (5 bases). Trimming cost V 1 base and J 6 bases, with 13 bases left between them. This CDR3 is 14 amino acids long. Germline CDR1 SEHNR, CDR2 FQNEAQ (reference sequence).

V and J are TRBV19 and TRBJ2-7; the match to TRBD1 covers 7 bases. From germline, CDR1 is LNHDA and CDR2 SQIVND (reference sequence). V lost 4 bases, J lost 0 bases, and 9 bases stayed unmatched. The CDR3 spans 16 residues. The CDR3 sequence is CASSRKDRANSYEQYF. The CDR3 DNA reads TGTGCCAGTAGTAGAAAAGACAGGGCTAACTCCTACGAGCAGTACTTC.

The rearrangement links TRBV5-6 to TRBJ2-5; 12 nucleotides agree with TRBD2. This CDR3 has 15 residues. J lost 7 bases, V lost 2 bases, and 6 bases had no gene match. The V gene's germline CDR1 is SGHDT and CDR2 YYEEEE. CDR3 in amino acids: CASSFKTSGSATQYF. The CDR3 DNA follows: TGTGCCAGCAGCTTTAAGACTAGCGGGAGTGCGACCCAGTACTTC.

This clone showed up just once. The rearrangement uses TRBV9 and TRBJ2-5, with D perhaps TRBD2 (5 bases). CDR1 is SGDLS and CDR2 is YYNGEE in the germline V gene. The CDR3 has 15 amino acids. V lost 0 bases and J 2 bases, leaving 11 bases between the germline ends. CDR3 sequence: CASSVGTSSQETQYF. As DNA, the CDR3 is TGTGCCAGCAGCGTAGGAACTAGTAGTCAAGAGACCCAGTACTTC.

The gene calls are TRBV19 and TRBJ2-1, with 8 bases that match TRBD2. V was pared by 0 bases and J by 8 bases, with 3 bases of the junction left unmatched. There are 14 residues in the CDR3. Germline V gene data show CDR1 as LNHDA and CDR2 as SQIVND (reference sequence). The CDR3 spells CASSIEAGEYEQFF. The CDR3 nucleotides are TGTGCCAGTAGTATAGAAGCGGGAGAATATGAGCAGTTCTTC.

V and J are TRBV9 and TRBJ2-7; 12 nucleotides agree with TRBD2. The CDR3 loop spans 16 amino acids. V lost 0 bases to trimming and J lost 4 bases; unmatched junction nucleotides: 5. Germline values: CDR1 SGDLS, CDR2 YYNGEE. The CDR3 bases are TGTGCCAGCAGCGTAGATCCGACTAGCGGGAGTTACGAGCAGTACTTC. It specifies CASSVDPTSGSYEQYF.

The CDR3 sequence is CSVGSGSNQPQHF. In nucleotides, the CDR3 is TGCAGCGTCGGCAGCGGTAGCAATCAGCCCCAGCATTTT. The rearrangement uses TRBV29-1 and TRBJ1-5; no definite D call. The CDR3 consists of 13 residues. Trimming stripped 6 bases from V and 0 bases from J, with 9 bases between. Germline V gene data show CDR1 as SQVTM and CDR2 as ANQGSEA. The whole variable domain, filled in from reference TRBV29-1 and TRBJ1-5, reads SAVISQKPSRDICQRGTSLTIQCQVDSQVTMMFWYRQQPGQSLTLIATANQGSEATYESGFVIDKFPISRPNLTFSTLTVSNMSPEDSSIYLCSVGSGSNQPQHFGDGTRLSIL.

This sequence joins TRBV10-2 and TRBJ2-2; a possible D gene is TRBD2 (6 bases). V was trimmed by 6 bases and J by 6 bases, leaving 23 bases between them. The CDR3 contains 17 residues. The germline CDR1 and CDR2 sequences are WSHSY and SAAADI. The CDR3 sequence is CASRATTGGIGSGELFF. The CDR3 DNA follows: TGCGCCAGCAGAGCTACTACGGGCGGGATAGGTTCCGGGGAGCTGTTTTTT.